The clone carrying this T cell receptor beta chain is judged medium-sized. As yet, its antigen is unknown. These data come from a study of neurological immune-mediated disorders. Broader study findings: The greatest degree of TCR clonal expansion was observed in HTLV-1-associated myelopathy, with the lowest in multiple sclerosis, below that of healthy controls. None of the CDR3 amino acid sequences of expanded clones were shared across subjects, and this suggested private repertoires in all groups.

This CDR3 region has 11 residues. Germline V lookup: CDR1 MDHEN, CDR2 SYDVKM. Trimming stripped 4 bases from V and 3 bases from J, with 4 bases between. From 15-18 subjects, every sequencing run obtained over 170 million TCR-beta sequences. TCRdb fed the 5' RACE reads into MiXCR, producing one record per CDR3 protein. The sample lists roughly 19,000 distinct CDR3 sequences, around 14% seen once, with roughly 14% in the top ten. Material for sequencing was PBMCs. V usage is TRBV28 and J usage is TRBJ2-7; D gene uncertain. The TCR originated in a female donor with HTLV-1-associated myelopathy (HAM/TSP). The chain's CDR3 is CASSYIYEQYF. The CDR3 DNA sequence: TGTGCCAGCAGTTATATCTACGAGCAGTACTTC. Filled out from reference TRBV28 and TRBJ2-7, the complete variable domain reads DVKVTQSSRYLVKRTGEKVFLECVQDMDHENMFWYRQDPGLGLRLIYFSYDVKMKEKGDIPEGYSVSREKKERFSLILESASTNQTSMYLCASSYIYEQYFGPGTRLTVT.